The count of the clone carrying this TCR beta chain is one. This specimen belongs to a study of technical replicates of blood from several donors. Assay used: immunoSEQ multiplex PCR; TCRdb lists only in-frame clones, some missing. The data contain 50,000 to 70,000 clones, over 85% of them singletons. CDR3 length: 13 amino acids. With 0 bases clipped from V and 3 bases from J, the junction kept 0 bases outside the gene matches. The germline V gene has CDR1 SGHNT and CDR2 YYREEE (reference sequence). This receptor was taken from a human donor in good health. Some clones in this sample may be carry-over from other donors' samples. The chain is built from TRBV5-4 and TRBJ2-7, with TRBD1 matching over 7 bases. Specimen: PBMCs. In DNA form, the CDR3 reads TGTGCCAGCAGCTTGGGGACAGGCTACGAGCAGTACTTC. Its protein is CASSLGTGYEQYF.